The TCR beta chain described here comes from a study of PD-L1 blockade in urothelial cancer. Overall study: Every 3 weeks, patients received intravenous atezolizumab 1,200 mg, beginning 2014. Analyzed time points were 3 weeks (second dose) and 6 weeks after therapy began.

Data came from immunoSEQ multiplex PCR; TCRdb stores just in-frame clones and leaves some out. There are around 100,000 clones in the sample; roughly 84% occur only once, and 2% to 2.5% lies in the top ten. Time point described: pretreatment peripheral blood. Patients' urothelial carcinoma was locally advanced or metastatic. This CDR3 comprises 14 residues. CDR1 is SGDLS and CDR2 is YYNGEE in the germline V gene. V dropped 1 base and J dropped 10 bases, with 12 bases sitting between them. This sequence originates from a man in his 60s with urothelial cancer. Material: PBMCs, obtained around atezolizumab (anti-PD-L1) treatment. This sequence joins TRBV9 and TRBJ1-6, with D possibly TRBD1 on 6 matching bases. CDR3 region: CASSVKGEGSPLHF. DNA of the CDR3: TGTGCCAGCAGCGTAAAGGGGGAGGGGTCACCCCTCCACTTT.